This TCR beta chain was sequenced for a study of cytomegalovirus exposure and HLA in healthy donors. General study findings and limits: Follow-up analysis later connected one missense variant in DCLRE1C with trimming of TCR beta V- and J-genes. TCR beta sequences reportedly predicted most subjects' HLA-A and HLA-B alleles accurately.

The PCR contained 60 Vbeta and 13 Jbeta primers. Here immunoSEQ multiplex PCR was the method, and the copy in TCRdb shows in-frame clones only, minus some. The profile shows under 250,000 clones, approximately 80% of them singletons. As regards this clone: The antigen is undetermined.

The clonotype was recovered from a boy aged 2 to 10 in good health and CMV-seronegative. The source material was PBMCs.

The CDR3 sequence is CASSGGTGEQYF. Here the CDR3 DNA reads TGCGCCAGCAGCGGCGGGACAGGCGAGCAGTACTTC. This chain uses TRBV4-1 with TRBJ2-7; 8 bases fit TRBD1. The CDR3 contains 12 residues. Germline CDR1 MGHRA, CDR2 YSYEKL. V shed 5 bases, J shed 6 bases, and the junction held 3 bases outside the gene matches.